The 11 T cell receptor beta chains given below trace back to one sample, sequenced in a study of early T cells in non-severe SARS-CoV-2 infection. A single record per CDR3 protein comes from TCRdb applying MiXCR to the 5' RACE reads. The data show around 50,000 distinct CDR3 sequences, with approximately 6.2% seen just once and roughly 4% held by the top ten. The source material was whole blood. The receptors stem from an adult who was a healthcare worker with PCR-confirmed SARS-CoV-2 infection or an uninfected control (not recorded which).

This clonotype was found many times. The gene calls are TRBV9 and TRBJ2-3, with a tentative D call TRBD1 (8 bases). Trimming took off 3 bases at V and 4 bases at J, with 18 bases between the two ends. Looked up from germline, CDR1 is SGDLS and CDR2 is YYNGEE. The CDR3 covers 16 residues. The CDR3 nucleotides are TGTGCCAGCAGCGGACATACAGGGGGGGAGGCAGATACGCAGTATTTT. It specifies CASSGHTGGEADTQYF.

This clonotype was seen repeatedly, ten times or more. The chain links TRBV5-1 to TRBJ2-1; the D is unclear. The germline V and J ends were trimmed by 2 bases and 2 bases, with 11 bases remaining between them. Germline loops: CDR1 SGHRS, CDR2 YFSETQ. There are 15 residues in the CDR3. CDR3 bases: TGCGCCAGCAGCTTAGTACAGTCGACCTACAATGAGCAGTTCTTC. Translation: CASSLVQSTYNEQFF.

Many counts were recorded for this clonotype. A read error may produce the germline difference seen at one junction end. The V and J genes are TRBV20-1 and TRBJ1-5, with D possibly matching TRBD1 (6 bases). Germline CDR1 and CDR2: DFQATT and SNEGSKA (reference sequence). The CDR3 is made up of 11 amino acids. Written as DNA, the CDR3 is TGCAGTGCTGGGGGCAAGCAGCCCCAGCATTTT. It is translated as CSAGGKQPQHF.

This clonotype was seen at least ten times. The rearrangement links TRBV7-2 to TRBJ2-3; the D call may be TRBD1 or TRBD2 (5 bases each). This CDR3 has 15 residues. V lost 6 bases and J 2 bases, leaving 15 bases between the germline ends. Germline V gene sequence: CDR1 SGHTA, CDR2 FQGNSA. The CDR3 nucleotides are TGTGCCAGCAGTTGGGTATCGGGGCCCACAGATACGCAGTATTTT. This encodes CASSWVSGPTDTQYF.

Only a few counts were recorded for this clonotype. This CDR3 is CASSLWRSGNTIYF. CDR3 bases: TGTGCCAGCAGCTTATGGAGGTCTGGAAACACCATATATTTT. The V gene is TRBV7-2, the J gene TRBJ1-3; D gene ambiguous. In germline, CDR1 is SGHTA, CDR2 FQGNSA. The CDR3 contains 14 residues. Trimming took 2 bases from V and 1 from J, leaving 6 bases between them.

This clonotype has at least ten counts. This rearrangement joins TRBV19 to TRBJ1-5; no clear D gene. In germline, CDR1 is LNHDA, CDR2 SQIVND (reference sequence). V was shortened by 6 bases and J by 0 bases, with 18 bases between the two germline ends. The CDR3 contains 17 residues. CDR3 residues: CASSMGAGRYSNQPQHF. In DNA form, the CDR3 reads TGTGCCAGTAGCATGGGCGCCGGGAGGTATAGCAATCAGCCCCAGCATTTT. The variable domain in full, completed from reference TRBV19 and TRBJ1-5, reads DGGITQSPKYLFRKEGQNVTLSCEQNLNHDAMYWYRQDPGQGLRLIYYSQIVNDFQKGDIAEGYSVSREKKESFPLTVTSAQKNPTAFYLCASSMGAGRYSNQPQHFGDGTRLSIL.

There are many counts of this clonotype. This sequence joins TRBV5-4 and TRBJ1-1; 10 bases are a match to TRBD1. The V gene end was trimmed by 4 bases and the J gene end by 6 bases; junction bases not matched to a gene: 3. CDR1 SGHNT and CDR2 YYREEE come from the germline V gene (reference sequence). The CDR3 contains 13 residues. CDR3 sequence: CASSRTGGAEAFF. In DNA form, the CDR3 reads TGTGCCAGCAGCCGGACAGGGGGGGCTGAAGCTTTCTTT. Based on the CDR3 plus reference TRBV5-4 and TRBJ1-1, the full variable domain is ETGVTQSPTHLIKTRGQQVTLRCSSQSGHNTVSWYQQALGQGPQFIFQYYREEENGRGNFPPRFSGLQFPNYSSELNVNALELDDSALYLCASSRTGGAEAFFGQGTRLTVV.

This clonotype has ten or more counts. This rearrangement joins TRBV29-1 to TRBJ2-1; 10 bases match TRBD1. The junction had 2 bases not matched to a gene; V was cut back by 3 bases and J by 3 bases. CDR1 is SQVTM, CDR2 ANQGSEA, per germline. This CDR3 is 14 amino acids long. DNA for the CDR3: TGCAGCGTTGACGGGACAGGGGTCTACAATGAGCAGTTCTTC. Translation gives CSVDGTGVYNEQFF.

A note on this clonotype: A read error may be the cause here, since a much bigger clone is one base away. The V and J genes are TRBV6-5 and TRBJ1-2, with D perhaps matching TRBD1 (5 bases). Trimming cost V 1 base and J 5 bases, with 17 bases left between them. This CDR3 comprises 16 residues. Germline V gene lookup returns CDR1 MNHEY and CDR2 SVGAGI. DNA of the CDR3: TGTGCCAGCAGTTACTTACGGACATGGGGGAGTTATGGCTACACCTTC. This codes for CASSYLRTWGSYGYTF.

The sample holds many counts of this clonotype. The genes are TRBV6-2 or TRBV6-3 and TRBJ2-1, with 8 bases matching TRBD2. V shed 4 bases and J 2 bases; nucleotides not matched to a gene: 4. The CDR3 loop spans 15 amino acids. The germline CDR1 and CDR2 sequences are MNHEY and SVGEGT. The CDR3 DNA follows: TGTGCCAGCAGTTTCCTAGCGGGTCCCTACAATGAGCAGTTCTTC. The encoded protein is CASSFLAGPYNEQFF.

V is TRBV6-2 or TRBV6-3 and J is TRBJ1-5; D remains unclear. V lost 7 bases to trimming and J lost 4 bases, with 14 bases between them. Germline loops: CDR1 MNHEY, CDR2 SVGEGT. This CDR3 has 14 residues. CDR3 residues: CASNMYSGNQPQHF. For the CDR3, the DNA is TGTGCCAGCAATATGTACTCGGGGAATCAGCCCCAGCATTTT.